Listed below are T cell receptor beta chains from one sample, sequenced in a study of blood T cell repertoires in COVID-19. The repertoire was sequenced with immunoSEQ multiplex PCR; TCRdb's copy has only in-frame clones and lacks some. The sample lists 25,000 to 35,000 clones; approximately 84% were seen once. The sequenced material came from peripheral blood. These receptors all stem from a woman of 80 years or more with acute or convalescent COVID-19. The CDR3 runs from the conserved cysteine through the conserved F or W. D genes are given only for firm matches. Only some rows state a clone size, as once, few, many or a class for expanded clones.

v_gene	abundance	d_gene	j_gene	CDR3nt	CDR3aa
TRBV29-1	.	TRBD2	TRBJ2-1	TGCAGCGTTGAAGATCCGGCTAGCGGGGCCTACAATGAGCAGTTCTTC	CSVEDPASGAYNEQFF
TRBV2	.	TRBD2	TRBJ2-1	TGTGCCAGCAGAGCACTAGCGGGAGGCGATAATGAGCAGTTCTTC	CASRALAGGDNEQFF
TRBV27	.	.	TRBJ1-2	TGTGCCAGCAGTTTAAGTAGGGGCACCCCCTGGGGCTATGGCTACACCTTC	CASSLSRGTPWGYGYTF
TRBV5-4	.	.	TRBJ1-3	TGTGCCAGCAGCTTAGGGAGGGGTGTGAATTCTGGAAACACCATATATTTT	CASSLGRGVNSGNTIYF
TRBV29-1	few	.	TRBJ2-1	TGCAGCGTCGCCAGGACAGCCTCATCCCCCTACAATGAGCAGTTCTTC	CSVARTASSPYNEQFF
TRBV28	.	.	TRBJ1-5	TGTGCCAGCAGTTATACCAGGGGAGGGGGTCAGCCCCAGCATTTT	CASSYTRGGGQPQHF
TRBV12-5	.	.	TRBJ1-1	TGTGCTAGTGGTCCCAGGGTGGATACCATGAACACTGAAGCTTTCTTT	CASGPRVDTMNTEAFF
TRBV7-9	.	TRBD1	TRBJ1-4	TGTGCCAGCAGCCGGGACAGGTTTGAAAAACTGTTTTTT	CASSRDRFEKLFF
TRBV19	.	.	TRBJ2-6	TGTGCCAGTAGCCCCGGGGGGCCCGGGGCCAACGTCCTGACTTTC	CASSPGGPGANVLTF
TRBV25-1	few	TRBD1	TRBJ1-1	TGTGCCAGCGAAACTGGACAGGGGCGGGCTTTCTTT	CASETGQGRAFF
TRBV6-2/TRBV6-3	.	TRBD2	TRBJ2-1	TGTGCCAGCAGTGGCCCGGGGGGCGGGAGGTCGAATGAGCAGTTCTTC	CASSGPGGGRSNEQFF
TRBV5-8	.	TRBD2	TRBJ2-1	TGTGCCAGCAGCCCCCGGACTAGCGGCTACAATGAGCAGTTCTTC	CASSPRTSGYNEQFF
TRBV30	.	.	TRBJ2-1	TGTGCCTGGAGTGTACCCGCGAGGCTCGGGTACAATGAGCAGTTCTTC	CAWSVPARLGYNEQFF
TRBV30	.	TRBD1	TRBJ1-5	TGTGCCTGGAGTAAGGACAGGGCGGATCAGCCCCAGCATTTT	CAWSKDRADQPQHF
TRBV11-2	.	.	TRBJ1-1	TGTGCCAGCAGCTCAGAAAATAGGGGTGACACTGAAGCTTTCTTT	CASSSENRGDTEAFF
TRBV14	.	.	TRBJ1-5	TGTGCCAGCAGCCAAGCATCAGAGGGGGACAATCAGCCCCAGCATTTT	CASSQASEGDNQPQHF
TRBV6-5	.	TRBD2	TRBJ2-3	TGTGCCAGCAGGGGGGGGTGGGCGGTAGATACGCAGTATTTT	CASRGGWAVDTQYF
TRBV5-5	.	.	TRBJ2-1	TGTGCCAGCAGCGTCCGGGACACCAATGAGCAGTTCTTC	CASSVRDTNEQFF
TRBV6-2/TRBV6-3	.	.	TRBJ2-7	TGTGCCAGCAGTTATCGTCAGGGAGGCGAGCAGTACTTC	CASSYRQGGEQYF
TRBV18	.	TRBD1	TRBJ2-7	TGTGCCAGCTCACCAAGCAAGGGACAGGGAAACGAGCAGTACTTC	CASSPSKGQGNEQYF
TRBV7-2	.	TRBD2	TRBJ2-7	TGTGCCAGCAGCCCCGGGGGGTTCCACGAGCAGTACTTC	CASSPGGFHEQYF
TRBV19	.	.	TRBJ1-5	TGTGCCAGTAGTATAGTACGAGTAAGCCATCAGCCCCAGCATTTT	CASSIVRVSHQPQHF
TRBV28	.	TRBD1	TRBJ1-4	TGTGCCAGCAGTTTGGTTGGGTTGCAGGGGGCAGGTGAAAAACTGTTTTTT	CASSLVGLQGAGEKLFF
TRBV5-8	.	.	TRBJ2-3	TGTGCCAGCAGCCTCTTTGGGGCCGCTATTACAGATACGCAGTATTTT	CASSLFGAAITDTQYF
TRBV4-1	.	TRBD2	TRBJ2-1	TGCGCCAGCAGCTTCATTAGCGGGGCGGGGAATGAGCAGTTCTTC	CASSFISGAGNEQFF
TRBV4-3	.	.	TRBJ1-6	TGCGCCAGCAGCCAAGATGGAGAGGCGCCCCAGCCCCTCCACTTT	CASSQDGEAPQPLHF
TRBV5-1	.	.	TRBJ1-1	TGCGCCAGCAATTGGGAGACAGGAAAAAACACTGAAGCTTTCTTT	CASNWETGKNTEAFF
TRBV6-5	.	TRBD2	TRBJ2-5	TGTGCCAGCGGCTCGCCGGGGGGGGGCCGGGAGACCCAGTACTTC	CASGSPGGGRETQYF
TRBV5-1	few	TRBD1	TRBJ2-7	TGCGCCAGCCGGCCGGGGACAGGGGCCTACGAGCAGTACTTC	CASRPGTGAYEQYF
TRBV2	.	.	TRBJ2-2	TGTGCCAGCAGCGGCCAGGGGAACACCGGGGAGCTGTTTTTT	CASSGQGNTGELFF
TRBV5-4	.	.	TRBJ1-1	TGTGCCAGCAGCTCCCCGACAGATGAAGCTTTCTTT	CASSSPTDEAFF
TRBV5-1	few	.	TRBJ2-1	TGCGCCAGCAGCTTGGCCCTGAGCTCCTACAATGAGCAGTTCTTC	CASSLALSSYNEQFF
TRBV28	.	.	TRBJ1-5	TGTGCCAGCGGTTCCCCCCAAAGACTCGGCAATCAGCCCCAGCATTTT	CASGSPQRLGNQPQHF
TRBV30	.	TRBD2	TRBJ2-7	TGTGCCTGGACAGGTAGCGGGAGTAGGTACGAGCAGTACTTC	CAWTGSGSRYEQYF
TRBV9	.	TRBD1	TRBJ1-1	TGTGCCAGCAGCGTAACCGGGACAGTGGGGACTGAAGCTTTCTTT	CASSVTGTVGTEAFF
TRBV18	.	.	TRBJ1-2	TGTGCCAGCTCCCCAGGGGAGAACTATGGCTACACCTTC	CASSPGENYGYTF
TRBV27	.	TRBD1	TRBJ1-6	TGTGCCAGCACCGTCGGGACAGGGGGCATTTCACCCCTCCACTTT	CASTVGTGGISPLHF
TRBV19	.	TRBD1	TRBJ2-2	TGTGCCAGTCAAACAAGGACAGGGAAAACCGGGGAGCTGTTTTTT	CASQTRTGKTGELFF
TRBV4-3	.	.	TRBJ2-3	TGCGCCAGCAGCCAAGATCCCCCACCGTCGGCAGATACGCAGTATTTT	CASSQDPPPSADTQYF
TRBV18	medium-sized	TRBD1	TRBJ1-5	TGTGCCAGCTCACCGGACAGGGGTGGCAATCAGCCCCAGCATTTT	CASSPDRGGNQPQHF
TRBV5-1	.	.	TRBJ2-3	TGCGCCAGCAGCTTGGAAGAAACAAATACGCAGTATTTT	CASSLEETNTQYF
TRBV6-5	.	.	TRBJ2-3	TGTGCCAGCAGTAGGGGGTTCACAGATACGCAGTATTTT	CASSRGFTDTQYF
TRBV13	.	.	TRBJ1-1	TGTGCCAGCAGCTTAAGCGGGACCTACAACACTGAAGCTTTCTTT	CASSLSGTYNTEAFF
TRBV5-6	.	.	TRBJ1-2	TGTGCCAGCAGCCCGACGGGGGGTCAGCAGGGCTACACCTTC	CASSPTGGQQGYTF
TRBV6-5	.	.	TRBJ1-2	TGTGTTTCCAGCAGGGCCTTTAACTATGGCTACACCTTC	CVSSRAFNYGYTF
TRBV5-1	.	.	TRBJ2-5	TGCGCCAGCAGCTCGGGGGGCCGGGAGACCCAGTACTTC	CASSSGGRETQYF
TRBV11-3	.	.	TRBJ2-2	TGTGCCAGCAGCTTAGTTGCCGGGACGAACACCGGGGAGCTGTTTTTT	CASSLVAGTNTGELFF